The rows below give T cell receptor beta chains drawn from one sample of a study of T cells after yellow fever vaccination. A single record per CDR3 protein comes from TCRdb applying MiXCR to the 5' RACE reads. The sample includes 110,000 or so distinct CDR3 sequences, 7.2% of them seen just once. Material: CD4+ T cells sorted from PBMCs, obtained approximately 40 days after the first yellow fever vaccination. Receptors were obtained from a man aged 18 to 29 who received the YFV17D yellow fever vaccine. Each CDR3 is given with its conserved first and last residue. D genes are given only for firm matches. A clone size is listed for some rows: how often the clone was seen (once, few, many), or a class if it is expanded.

CDR3 DNA: TGTGCCAGCGCGACCGATACAGACACCGGGGAGCTGTTTTTT
CDR3 protein: CASATDTDTGELFF
clone size: -
V gene: TRBV2
D gene: -
J gene: TRBJ2-2

CDR3 DNA: TGTGCCAGCAGCCCGGGACAGGGGGAGCTGTTTTTT
CDR3 protein: CASSPGQGELFF
clone size: many
V gene: TRBV5-6
D gene: TRBD1
J gene: TRBJ2-2

CDR3 DNA: TGCAGTGTCGACCTAGCGGGGGGGGGCACAGATACGCAGTATTTT
CDR3 protein: CSVDLAGGGTDTQYF
clone size: many
V gene: TRBV20-1
D gene: TRBD2
J gene: TRBJ2-3

CDR3 DNA: TGTGCCAGCAGTGAAAGGGGGATTACTCAGCCCCAGCATTTT
CDR3 protein: CASSERGITQPQHF
clone size: few
V gene: TRBV6-1
D gene: -
J gene: TRBJ1-5

CDR3 DNA: TGTGCCAGCAGAAGGACGGCCGCTAGCACAGATACGCAGTATTTT
CDR3 protein: CASRRTAASTDTQYF
clone size: many
V gene: TRBV6-1
D gene: -
J gene: TRBJ2-3

CDR3 DNA: TGTGCCAGCAGCTTATTGCGGGGCGGGGAGCTGTTTTTT
CDR3 protein: CASSLLRGGELFF
clone size: many
V gene: TRBV7-3
D gene: -
J gene: TRBJ2-2

CDR3 DNA: TGTGCCAGCTCTCGGCCTCTGGGAGAGACCCAGTACTTC
CDR3 protein: CASSRPLGETQYF
clone size: many
V gene: TRBV21-1
D gene: -
J gene: TRBJ2-5

CDR3 DNA: TGTGCCAGCAGCGAAAGAGCCGGGTCTAGCACAGATACGCAGTATTTT
CDR3 protein: CASSERAGSSTDTQYF
clone size: few
V gene: TRBV7-3
D gene: -
J gene: TRBJ2-3

CDR3 DNA: TGTGCCAGCTCGCCCCCGGGACAGAGCTCCTACAATGAGCAGTTCTTC
CDR3 protein: CASSPPGQSSYNEQFF
clone size: many
V gene: TRBV18
D gene: TRBD1
J gene: TRBJ2-1

CDR3 DNA: TGTGCCAGCAGCCTACGACAGGGGGCGCCTAATTCACCCCTCCACTTT
CDR3 protein: CASSLRQGAPNSPLHF
clone size: -
V gene: TRBV7-9
D gene: TRBD1
J gene: TRBJ1-6

CDR3 DNA: TGTGCCAGCAGCCCTAGATTTCAGGTTATCACAGATACGCAGTATTTT
CDR3 protein: CASSPRFQVITDTQYF
clone size: many
V gene: TRBV7-2
D gene: -
J gene: TRBJ2-3

CDR3 DNA: TGCGCCAGCAGCCCGACTAGGGGACTAGCCACAGAGACCCAGTACTTC
CDR3 protein: CASSPTRGLATETQYF
clone size: few
V gene: TRBV5-1
D gene: TRBD2
J gene: TRBJ2-5

CDR3 DNA: TGTGCCAGTAGGGAGGCGGTAAGTTTTGGGCCCCAGCATTTT
CDR3 protein: CASREAVSFGPQHF
clone size: -
V gene: TRBV19
D gene: -
J gene: TRBJ1-5

CDR3 DNA: TGTGCCATCAGTGATCGAGAGACCCAGTACTTC
CDR3 protein: CAISDRETQYF
clone size: many
V gene: TRBV10-3
D gene: -
J gene: TRBJ2-5

CDR3 DNA: TGCGCCAGCAAGCTTGGGGGGGTTTTTGGAGTCGATACGCAGTATTTT
CDR3 protein: CASKLGGVFGVDTQYF
clone size: many
V gene: TRBV5-1
D gene: TRBD2
J gene: TRBJ2-3

CDR3 DNA: TGTGCCAGCTCACCAAGGGCAGTTATGAACACTGAAGCTTTCTTT
CDR3 protein: CASSPRAVMNTEAFF
clone size: many
V gene: TRBV18
D gene: -
J gene: TRBJ1-1

CDR3 DNA: TGCAGTGCTAGCTCGGGGTCCCAAGAGACCCAGTACTTC
CDR3 protein: CSASSGSQETQYF
clone size: many
V gene: TRBV20-1
D gene: -
J gene: TRBJ2-5

CDR3 DNA: TGCGCCAGCAGCTTGGAACGGGGGGAGCAGTTCTTC
CDR3 protein: CASSLERGEQFF
clone size: many
V gene: TRBV5-1
D gene: -
J gene: TRBJ2-1

CDR3 DNA: TGTGCCAGCAGCTCGGACGCCGCCAACGTCCTGACTTTC
CDR3 protein: CASSSDAANVLTF
clone size: many
V gene: TRBV5-4
D gene: -
J gene: TRBJ2-6

CDR3 DNA: TGCAGTGCTAGAGAGAGCACAGATACGCAGTATTTT
CDR3 protein: CSARESTDTQYF
clone size: many
V gene: TRBV20-1
D gene: -
J gene: TRBJ2-3

CDR3 DNA: TGTGCCAGCAGCCCAGCGGGGGGGCGCACAGATACGCAGTATTTT
CDR3 protein: CASSPAGGRTDTQYF
clone size: many
V gene: TRBV5-5
D gene: TRBD2
J gene: TRBJ2-3

CDR3 DNA: TGTGCTAGCAGCTTCCAGTGGGGGTTGGGAGAGACCCAGTACTTC
CDR3 protein: CASSFQWGLGETQYF
clone size: -
V gene: TRBV7-7
D gene: -
J gene: TRBJ2-5

CDR3 DNA: TGTGCCAGCAGCGAACCGGGACAGGGAAACATTCAGTACTTC
CDR3 protein: CASSEPGQGNIQYF
clone size: many
V gene: TRBV25-1
D gene: TRBD1
J gene: TRBJ2-4

CDR3 DNA: TGTGCCTGGGGGAACAGGGAGGAAGCTTTCTTT
CDR3 protein: CAWGNREEAFF
clone size: -
V gene: TRBV30
D gene: -
J gene: TRBJ1-1

CDR3 DNA: TGTGCCAGCAGTTACTCGGCGGGAGTCTACAATGAGCAGTTCTTC
CDR3 protein: CASSYSAGVYNEQFF
clone size: many
V gene: TRBV6-5
D gene: TRBD2
J gene: TRBJ2-1

CDR3 DNA: TGTGCCAGCTCACCAGCGGGAACCGGATCTGGAAACACCATATATTTT
CDR3 protein: CASSPAGTGSGNTIYF
clone size: many
V gene: TRBV18
D gene: -
J gene: TRBJ1-3

CDR3 DNA: TGTGCCAGCAGTTACTCGCAGAGGACTTCGGACGGGGAGCAGTACTTC
CDR3 protein: CASSYSQRTSDGEQYF
clone size: many
V gene: TRBV6-5
D gene: -
J gene: TRBJ2-7

CDR3 DNA: TGCGCCAGCAGCTTGGCCCGGGGAGTGATAAGCACAGATACGCAGTATTTT
CDR3 protein: CASSLARGVISTDTQYF
clone size: many
V gene: TRBV5-1
D gene: -
J gene: TRBJ2-3

CDR3 DNA: TGCAGCGGTTTAGCCCCGAGACAGGGTGTTTCGGAGACCCAGTACTTC
CDR3 protein: CSGLAPRQGVSETQYF
clone size: many
V gene: TRBV29-1
D gene: TRBD1
J gene: TRBJ2-5

CDR3 DNA: TGTGCCAGCAGCCAAGGGGCGGGGGGGTACAATGAGCAGTTCTTC
CDR3 protein: CASSQGAGGYNEQFF
clone size: many
V gene: TRBV4-2
D gene: TRBD2
J gene: TRBJ2-1

CDR3 DNA: TGTGCCAGCAGTTTAGTAACAGGGGGAGGCATTCAGTACTTC
CDR3 protein: CASSLVTGGGIQYF
clone size: many
V gene: TRBV12-3/TRBV12-4
D gene: TRBD1
J gene: TRBJ2-4

CDR3 DNA: TGTGCCAGCAGTTTACGGGAGAAAGCTTTCTTT
CDR3 protein: CASSLREKAFF
clone size: -
V gene: TRBV12-3/TRBV12-4
D gene: -
J gene: TRBJ1-1

CDR3 DNA: TGTGCCAGCAGCTTACATGCGCTGGGGGGGCAAGATACGCAGTATTTT
CDR3 protein: CASSLHALGGQDTQYF
clone size: many
V gene: TRBV7-3
D gene: -
J gene: TRBJ2-3

CDR3 DNA: TGCGCCAGCAGCTTGCGAGGGTACTATGGCTACACCTTC
CDR3 protein: CASSLRGYYGYTF
clone size: many
V gene: TRBV5-1
D gene: -
J gene: TRBJ1-2

CDR3 DNA: TGTGCCAGCAGCTTTGTTAACTACGAGCAGTACTTC
CDR3 protein: CASSFVNYEQYF
clone size: many
V gene: TRBV5-6
D gene: -
J gene: TRBJ2-7

CDR3 DNA: TGCGCCAGCAGCTTGGCCTTACGACCCAGAGCAGAGACCCAGTACTTC
CDR3 protein: CASSLALRPRAETQYF
clone size: many
V gene: TRBV5-1
D gene: -
J gene: TRBJ2-5

CDR3 DNA: TGTGCCAGCAGCCAAGATGTGTACGCCCAGCAGTACTTC
CDR3 protein: CASSQDVYAQQYF
clone size: many
V gene: TRBV3-1
D gene: -
J gene: TRBJ2-7

CDR3 DNA: TGTGCCAGCGCCCCCCAACCCGTCGATCAGCCCCAGCATTTT
CDR3 protein: CASAPQPVDQPQHF
clone size: -
V gene: TRBV7-2
D gene: -
J gene: TRBJ1-5

CDR3 DNA: TGTGCCAGCAGTTACTCCGGGGGGGACTCCTACGAGCAGTACTTC
CDR3 protein: CASSYSGGDSYEQYF
clone size: many
V gene: TRBV6-2/TRBV6-3
D gene: TRBD2
J gene: TRBJ2-7

CDR3 DNA: TGTGCCAGTTCCCGGGGGGGCACAGATACGCAGTATTTT
CDR3 protein: CASSRGGTDTQYF
clone size: few
V gene: TRBV9
D gene: TRBD2
J gene: TRBJ2-3

CDR3 DNA: TGTGCCAGCAGTAAACTCGGGACATCCCAAAACATTCAGTACTTC
CDR3 protein: CASSKLGTSQNIQYF
clone size: many
V gene: TRBV27
D gene: -
J gene: TRBJ2-4

CDR3 DNA: TGTGCCAGCAGCTTAGCGCCGGGATCTTTAAGCTCCTATAATTCACCCCTCCACTTT
CDR3 protein: CASSLAPGSLSSYNSPLHF
clone size: many
V gene: TRBV7-2
D gene: -
J gene: TRBJ1-6

CDR3 DNA: TGTGCCAGCAGCCCCTGGGGGCGGGGGACCTACGAGCAGTACTTC
CDR3 protein: CASSPWGRGTYEQYF
clone size: many
V gene: TRBV11-1
D gene: -
J gene: TRBJ2-7

CDR3 DNA: TGTGCCAGCAGCTTAGATTGGGGTTACGAGCAGTACTTC
CDR3 protein: CASSLDWGYEQYF
clone size: many
V gene: TRBV7-9
D gene: -
J gene: TRBJ2-7

CDR3 DNA: TGTGCCAGCAGTTTAAACGGGAGAAATTCACCCCTCCACTTT
CDR3 protein: CASSLNGRNSPLHF
clone size: many
V gene: TRBV12-3/TRBV12-4
D gene: -
J gene: TRBJ1-6

CDR3 DNA: TGTGCCAGCAGCTTATCAGAAAACAATGAGCAGTTCTTC
CDR3 protein: CASSLSENNEQFF
clone size: many
V gene: TRBV11-3
D gene: -
J gene: TRBJ2-1

CDR3 DNA: TGTGCTAGTGCGACCTGGAGGGGCTATGGCTACACCTTC
CDR3 protein: CASATWRGYGYTF
clone size: many
V gene: TRBV12-5
D gene: -
J gene: TRBJ1-2

CDR3 DNA: TGTGCCAGCAGCTTCCTTTCACGGGGGTACAGTGAGCAGTTCTTC
CDR3 protein: CASSFLSRGYSEQFF
clone size: many
V gene: TRBV7-2
D gene: -
J gene: TRBJ2-1

CDR3 DNA: TGTGCCAGCAGCCAAGGGACAGGGGAGTTCTACACCTTC
CDR3 protein: CASSQGTGEFYTF
clone size: few
V gene: TRBV4-2
D gene: TRBD1
J gene: TRBJ1-2